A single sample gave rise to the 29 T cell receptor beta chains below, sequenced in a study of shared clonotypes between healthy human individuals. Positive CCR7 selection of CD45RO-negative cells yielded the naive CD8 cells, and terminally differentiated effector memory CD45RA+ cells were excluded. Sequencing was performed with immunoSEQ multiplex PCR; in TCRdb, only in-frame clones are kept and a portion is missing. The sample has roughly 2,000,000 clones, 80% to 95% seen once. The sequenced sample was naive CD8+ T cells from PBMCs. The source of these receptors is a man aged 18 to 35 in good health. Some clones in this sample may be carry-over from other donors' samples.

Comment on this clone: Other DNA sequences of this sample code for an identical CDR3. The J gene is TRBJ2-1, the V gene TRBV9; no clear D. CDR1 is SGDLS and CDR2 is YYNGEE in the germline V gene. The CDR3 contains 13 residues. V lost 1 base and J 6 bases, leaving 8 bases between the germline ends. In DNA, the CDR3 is TGTGCCAGCAGCGTAACCAGCAGCAATGAGCAGTTCTTC. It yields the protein CASSVTSSNEQFF.

The CDR3 nucleotides read TGTGCCAGCAGTGCGCGACTAGCGGGAGGTACATATACGCAGTATTTT. This encodes CASSARLAGGTYTQYF. This chain connects TRBV25-1 to TRBJ2-3, with 13 bases matching TRBD2. Per the germline V gene, CDR1 is MGHDK and CDR2 is SYGVNS. This CDR3 is 16 amino acids long. V was clipped by 4 bases and J by 7 bases; unmatched bases: 8.

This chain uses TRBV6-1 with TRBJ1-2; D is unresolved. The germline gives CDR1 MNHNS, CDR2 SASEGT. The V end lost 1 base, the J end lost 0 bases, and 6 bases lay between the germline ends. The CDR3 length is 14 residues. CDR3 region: CASSEVSTNYGYTF. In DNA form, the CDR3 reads TGTGCCAGCAGTGAAGTGAGCACTAACTATGGCTACACCTTC.

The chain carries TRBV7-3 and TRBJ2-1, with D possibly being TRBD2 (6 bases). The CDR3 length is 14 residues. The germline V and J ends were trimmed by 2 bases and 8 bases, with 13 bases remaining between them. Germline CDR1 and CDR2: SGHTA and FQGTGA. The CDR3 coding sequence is TGTGCCAGCAGCTTACTGGGGAGGCGGGATGAGCAGTTCTTC. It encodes CASSLLGRRDEQFF.

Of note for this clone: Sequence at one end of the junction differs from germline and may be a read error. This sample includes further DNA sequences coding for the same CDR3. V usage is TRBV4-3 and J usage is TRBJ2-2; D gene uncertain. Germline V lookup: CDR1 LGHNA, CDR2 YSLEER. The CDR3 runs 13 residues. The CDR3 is CASSQGMTGELFF. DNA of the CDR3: TGCGCCAGTAGCCAAGGAATGACCGGGGAGCTGTTTTTT.

CDR3 loop: CASGDFYNEQFF. Written as DNA, the CDR3 is TGTGCCAGTGGGGACTTTTACAATGAGCAGTTCTTC. This sequence joins TRBV27 and TRBJ2-1; perhaps TRBD2 as D (6 bases). Trimming removed 9 bases from V and 4 bases from J, with 10 bases in between. There are 12 residues in the CDR3. From germline, CDR1 is MNHEY and CDR2 SMNVEV (reference sequence).

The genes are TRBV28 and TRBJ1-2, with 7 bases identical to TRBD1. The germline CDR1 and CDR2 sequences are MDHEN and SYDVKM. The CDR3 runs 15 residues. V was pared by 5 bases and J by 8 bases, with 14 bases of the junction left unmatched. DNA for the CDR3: TGTGCCAGCAGTATACAACTCTTAGGGGGCGCGGGCTACACCTTC. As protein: CASSIQLLGGAGYTF.

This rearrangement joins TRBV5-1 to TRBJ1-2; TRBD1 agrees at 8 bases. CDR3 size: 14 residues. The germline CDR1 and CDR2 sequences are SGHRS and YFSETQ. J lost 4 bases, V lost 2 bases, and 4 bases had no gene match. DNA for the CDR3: TGCGCCAGCAGCTTCGGGACAGGATCCTATGGCTACACCTTC. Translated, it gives CASSFGTGSYGYTF.

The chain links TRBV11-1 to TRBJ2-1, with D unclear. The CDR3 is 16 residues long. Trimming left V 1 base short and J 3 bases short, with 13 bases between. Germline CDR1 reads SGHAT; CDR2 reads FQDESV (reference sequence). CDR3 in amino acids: CASSLDDSKVYNEQFF. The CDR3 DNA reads TGTGCCAGCAGCTTAGACGACTCGAAGGTCTACAATGAGCAGTTCTTC.

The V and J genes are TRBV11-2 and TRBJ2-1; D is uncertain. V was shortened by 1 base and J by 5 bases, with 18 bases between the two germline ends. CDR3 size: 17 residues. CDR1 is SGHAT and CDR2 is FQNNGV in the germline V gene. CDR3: CASSLGSAEGWDNEQFF. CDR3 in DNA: TGTGCCAGCAGCTTAGGATCGGCTGAAGGGTGGGACAATGAGCAGTTCTTC.

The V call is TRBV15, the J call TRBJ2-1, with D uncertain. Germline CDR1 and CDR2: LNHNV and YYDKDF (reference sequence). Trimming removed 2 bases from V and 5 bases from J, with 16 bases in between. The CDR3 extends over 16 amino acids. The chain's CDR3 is CATSRTPGPPNNEQFF. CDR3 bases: TGTGCCACCAGCAGAACACCCGGGCCTCCAAACAATGAGCAGTTCTTC.

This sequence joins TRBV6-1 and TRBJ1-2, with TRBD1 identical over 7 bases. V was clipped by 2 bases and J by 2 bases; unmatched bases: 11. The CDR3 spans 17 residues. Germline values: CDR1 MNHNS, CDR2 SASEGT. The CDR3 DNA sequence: TGTGCCAGCAGTGAACCGGAGTTAATGACAGGGAACTATGGCTACACCTTC. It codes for CASSEPELMTGNYGYTF.

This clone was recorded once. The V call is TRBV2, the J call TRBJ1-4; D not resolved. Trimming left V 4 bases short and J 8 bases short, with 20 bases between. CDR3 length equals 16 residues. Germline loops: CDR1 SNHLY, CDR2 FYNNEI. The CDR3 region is CASSAAHTGTREKLFF. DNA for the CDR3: TGTGCCAGCAGTGCAGCCCACACGGGAACACGCGAAAAACTGTTTTTT.

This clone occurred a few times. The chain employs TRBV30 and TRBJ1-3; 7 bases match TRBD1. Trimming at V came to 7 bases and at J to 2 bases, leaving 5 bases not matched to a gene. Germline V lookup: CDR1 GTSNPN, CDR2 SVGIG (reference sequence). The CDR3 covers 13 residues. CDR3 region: CASTGQPGNTIYF. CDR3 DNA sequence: TGTGCCTCGACGGGACAGCCTGGAAACACCATATATTTT. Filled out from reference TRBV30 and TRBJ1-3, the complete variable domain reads SQTIHQWPATLVQPVGSPLSLECTVEGTSNPNLYWYRQAAGRGLQLLFYSVGIGQISSEVPQNLSASRPQDRQFILSSKKLLLSDSGFYLCASTGQPGNTIYFGEGSWLTVV.

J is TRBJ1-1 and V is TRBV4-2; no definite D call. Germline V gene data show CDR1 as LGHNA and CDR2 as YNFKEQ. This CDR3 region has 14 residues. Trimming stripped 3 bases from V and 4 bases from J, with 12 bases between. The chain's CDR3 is CASSHKRESTEAFF. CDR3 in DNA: TGTGCCAGCAGCCATAAAAGGGAATCCACTGAAGCTTTCTTT.

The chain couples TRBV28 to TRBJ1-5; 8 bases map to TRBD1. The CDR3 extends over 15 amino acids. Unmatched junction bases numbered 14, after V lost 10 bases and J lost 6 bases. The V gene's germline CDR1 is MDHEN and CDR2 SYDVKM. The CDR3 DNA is TGTGCCATCACCACCTCTGGACAGGGTCGTCAGCCCCAGCATTTT. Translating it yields CAITTSGQGRQPQHF.

The CDR3 reads CSADPGGKLFF. The CDR3 DNA sequence: TGCAGTGCCGATCCGGGGGGAAAACTGTTTTTT. The chain carries TRBV20-1 and TRBJ1-4; D possibly corresponds to TRBD1 (5 bases). The CDR3 is made up of 11 amino acids. Per germline, CDR1 DFQATT and CDR2 SNEGSKA (reference sequence). V was clipped by 6 bases and J by 10 bases, with 12 bases between them.

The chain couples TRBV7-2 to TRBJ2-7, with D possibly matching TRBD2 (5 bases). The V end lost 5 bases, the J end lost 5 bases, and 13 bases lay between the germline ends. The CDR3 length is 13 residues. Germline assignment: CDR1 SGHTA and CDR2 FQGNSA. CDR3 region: CASSETPGDEQYF. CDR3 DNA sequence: TGTGCCAGCAGCGAGACCCCCGGGGACGAGCAGTACTTC.

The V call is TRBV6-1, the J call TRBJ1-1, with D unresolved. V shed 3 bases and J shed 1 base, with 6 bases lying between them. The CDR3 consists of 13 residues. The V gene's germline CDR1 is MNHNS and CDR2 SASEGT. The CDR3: CASSDVRNTEAFF. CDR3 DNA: TGTGCCAGCAGTGATGTACGGAACACTGAAGCTTTCTTT.

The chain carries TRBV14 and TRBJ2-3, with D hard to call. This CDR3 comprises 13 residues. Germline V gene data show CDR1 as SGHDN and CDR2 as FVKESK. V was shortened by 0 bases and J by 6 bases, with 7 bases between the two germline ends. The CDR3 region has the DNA TGTGCCAGCAGCCAAGACTCTCGGGATACGCAGTATTTT. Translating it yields CASSQDSRDTQYF.

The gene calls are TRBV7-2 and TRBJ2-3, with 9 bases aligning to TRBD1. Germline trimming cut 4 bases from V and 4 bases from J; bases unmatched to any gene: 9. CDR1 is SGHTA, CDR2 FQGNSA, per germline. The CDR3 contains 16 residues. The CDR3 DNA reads TGTGCCAGCAGCTACTACGGGACAGGGAATCCAGATACGCAGTATTTT. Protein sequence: CASSYYGTGNPDTQYF.

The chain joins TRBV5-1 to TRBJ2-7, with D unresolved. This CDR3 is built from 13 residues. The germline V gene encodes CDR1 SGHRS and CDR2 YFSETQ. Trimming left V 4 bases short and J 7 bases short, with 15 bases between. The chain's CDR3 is CASSGRVPKEQYF. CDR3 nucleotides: TGCGCCAGCAGCGGTAGAGTACCGAAGGAGCAGTACTTC.

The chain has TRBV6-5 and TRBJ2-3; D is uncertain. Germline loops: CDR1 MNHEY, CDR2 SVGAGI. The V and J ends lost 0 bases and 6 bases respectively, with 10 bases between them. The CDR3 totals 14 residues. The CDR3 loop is CASSYSPESDTQYF. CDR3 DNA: TGTGCCAGCAGTTACTCGCCCGAGTCCGATACGCAGTATTTT.

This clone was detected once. Here the CDR3 reads CASGSHWEKLFF. As DNA, the CDR3 is TGTGCCAGCGGATCGCATTGGGAAAAACTGTTTTTT. The genes are TRBV27 and TRBJ1-4; D uncertain. This CDR3 region has 12 residues. Per germline, CDR1 MNHEY and CDR2 SMNVEV (reference sequence). V lost 8 bases to trimming and J lost 8 bases, with 12 bases between them.

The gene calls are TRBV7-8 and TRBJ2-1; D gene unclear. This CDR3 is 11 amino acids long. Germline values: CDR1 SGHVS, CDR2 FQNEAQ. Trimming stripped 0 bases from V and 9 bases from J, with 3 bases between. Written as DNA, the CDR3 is TGTGCCAGCAGCTTAGCTCTTGAGCAGTTCTTC. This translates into CASSLALEQFF.

The CDR3 DNA follows: TGTGCCAGCAGCTTGGGCAACCTAATGAACACTGAAGCTTTCTTT. Protein: CASSLGNLMNTEAFF. The chain combines TRBV5-4 with TRBJ1-1, with D uncertain. The CDR3 extends over 15 amino acids. V lost 0 bases and J 0 bases, leaving 9 bases between the germline ends. Germline-derived CDR1 and CDR2 are SGHNT and YYREEE (reference sequence).

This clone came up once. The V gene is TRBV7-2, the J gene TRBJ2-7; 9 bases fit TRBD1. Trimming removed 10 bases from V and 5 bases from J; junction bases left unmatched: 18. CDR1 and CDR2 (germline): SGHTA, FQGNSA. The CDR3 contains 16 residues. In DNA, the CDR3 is TGTGCCACCCTTCCCAACCTCGCCGGGACAGGGAACGAGCAGTACTTC. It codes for CATLPNLAGTGNEQYF.

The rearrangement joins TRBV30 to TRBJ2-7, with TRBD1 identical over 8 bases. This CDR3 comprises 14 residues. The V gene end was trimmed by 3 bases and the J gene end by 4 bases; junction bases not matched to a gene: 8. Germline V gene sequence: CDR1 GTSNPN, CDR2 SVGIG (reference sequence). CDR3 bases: TGTGCCTGGAGCGAATCAGGGGGCAGTTACGAGCAGTACTTC. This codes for CAWSESGGSYEQYF.

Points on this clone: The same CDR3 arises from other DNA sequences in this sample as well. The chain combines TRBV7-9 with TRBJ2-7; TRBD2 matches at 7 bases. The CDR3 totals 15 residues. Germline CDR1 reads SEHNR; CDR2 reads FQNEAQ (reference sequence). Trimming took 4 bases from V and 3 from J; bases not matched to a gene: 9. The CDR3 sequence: CASSSTGTGGYEQYF. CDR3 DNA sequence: TGTGCCAGCAGCTCAACCGGGACGGGAGGCTACGAGCAGTACTTC.